These 17 T cell receptor beta chains came from one sample sequenced in a study of shared clonotypes between healthy human individuals. Method: immunoSEQ multiplex PCR; TCRdb's copy keeps in-frame clones and lacks some. The sample lists 600,000 to 750,000 clones, over 55% occurring once. Sequencing was performed on memory CD4+ T cells sorted from blood. Documented subset: CD45RA-negative fraction. The receptors here all came from a woman in her twenties or thirties in good health.

For the CDR3, the DNA is TGCGCCAGCAGCTTGGCCCAAGGGGAATACGAGCAGTACTTC. It is translated as CASSLAQGEYEQYF. This sequence joins TRBV5-1 and TRBJ2-7; tentatively, D is TRBD1 (5 bases). Germline lookup yields CDR1 SGHRS and CDR2 YFSETQ. The length of the CDR3 is 14 residues. The ends were cut back, 0 bases at V and 4 bases at J, with 11 bases in the middle.

Comment on this clone: This sample also contains other DNA sequences that code for the same CDR3. The chain has TRBV28 and TRBJ1-2; D is perhaps TRBD1 (6 bases). The V gene lost 6 bases and the J gene lost 2 bases, with 13 bases spanning the gap. Germline values: CDR1 MDHEN, CDR2 SYDVKM. The CDR3 totals 14 residues. The CDR3 protein is CASRITGPNYGYTF. CDR3 nucleotides: TGTGCCAGCAGAATCACAGGGCCCAACTATGGCTACACCTTC.

This clone occurred a few times. The gene calls are TRBV7-2 and TRBJ2-7, with 10 positions matching TRBD2. Germline V gene lookup returns CDR1 SGHTA and CDR2 FQGNSA. V shed 3 bases and J 4 bases; nucleotides not matched to a gene: 6. The CDR3 is 15 residues long. DNA for the CDR3: TGTGCCAGCAGCTTCACTAGCGGGATCTCTTACGAGCAGTACTTC. It specifies CASSFTSGISYEQYF.

The CDR3 bases are TGTGCCAGCAGCCAAGATCCCAGCGGGAGTAGGTACAATGAGCAGTTCTTC. Encoded protein: CASSQDPSGSRYNEQFF. This chain joins TRBV4-2 and TRBJ2-1; 8 positions agree with TRBD2. Germline assignment: CDR1 LGHNA and CDR2 YNFKEQ. The CDR3 spans 17 residues. The ends lost 0 bases at V and 4 bases at J; junction bases unmatched: 8.

The V call is TRBV19, the J call TRBJ2-3; D gene unclear. This CDR3 spans 11 amino acids. V gave up 4 bases and J gave up 9 bases, with 8 bases separating them. Germline-derived CDR1 and CDR2 are LNHDA and SQIVND (reference sequence). CDR3 in DNA: TGTGCCAGTAGTACGGGCGACACGCAGTATTTT. Translating gives CASSTGDTQYF.

This sequence joins TRBV19 and TRBJ1-2, with 7 bases identical to TRBD1. Germline V lookup: CDR1 LNHDA, CDR2 SQIVND (reference sequence). Unmatched junction bases numbered 12, after V lost 6 bases and J lost 8 bases. CDR3 length equals 14 residues. CDR3 in DNA: TGTGCCAGTAGCCCCGCCGACAGGGCCTTCGGCTACACCTTC. This codes for CASSPADRAFGYTF.

This clone came up a few times. The rearrangement uses TRBV11-2 and TRBJ2-7; 7 positions match TRBD2. The ends lost 0 bases at V and 5 bases at J; junction bases unmatched: 16. Germline V gene data show CDR1 as SGHAT and CDR2 as FQNNGV. CDR3 size: 18 residues. CDR3 coding DNA: TGTGCCAGCAGCTTAGAGCCCTATTTGAGGGAGGGGCGAAACGAGCAGTACTTC. Protein product: CASSLEPYLREGRNEQYF. The variable domain in full, with the rest retrieved from reference TRBV11-2 and TRBJ2-7, is EAGVAQSPRYKIIEKRQSVAFWCNPISGHATLYWYQQILGQGPKLLIQFQNNGVVDDSQLPKDRFSAERLKGVDSTLKIQPAKLEDSAVYLCASSLEPYLREGRNEQYFGPGTRLTVT.

The CDR3 DNA reads as TGTGCCAGCAGTCTCATTGCCGGGACAGGGGAAAAACTGTTTTTT. This encodes CASSLIAGTGEKLFF. The chain joins TRBV27 to TRBJ1-4, with 9 nucleotides matching TRBD1. Germline values: CDR1 MNHEY, CDR2 SMNVEV (reference sequence). V lost 5 bases, J lost 8 bases, and 9 bases stayed unmatched. CDR3 size: 15 residues.

The J gene is TRBJ2-1, the V gene TRBV29-1, with D perhaps matching TRBD1 (6 bases). The CDR3 consists of 13 residues. Germline V CDR1 and CDR2: SQVTM, ANQGSEA. CDR3 sequence (DNA): TGCAGTTGTCGCGGACAGCTCTACAATGAGCAGTTCTTC. Translating gives CSCRGQLYNEQFF.

CDR3 sequence reads: CASSLETGSLGTQYF. The CDR3 DNA reads as TGCGCCAGCAGCTTGGAGACAGGCTCTTTGGGGACCCAGTACTTC. The V call is TRBV5-1, the J call TRBJ2-5, with D possibly matching TRBD1 (6 bases). V gave up 0 bases and J gave up 7 bases, with 16 bases separating them. The CDR3 has 15 amino acids. Germline V lookup: CDR1 SGHRS, CDR2 YFSETQ.

J is TRBJ2-7 and V is TRBV6-6; D possibly corresponds to TRBD1 (6 bases). Deletions cut 6 bases from V and 6 bases from J, with 18 bases between. Germline CDR1 and CDR2: MNHNY and SVGAGI (reference sequence). CDR3 size: 14 residues. In DNA form, the CDR3 reads TGTGCCAGCAGAGGGGGAGCGGCGCCGGGCGAGCAGTACTTC. Protein: CASRGGAAPGEQYF.

This clone was counted a few times. The CDR3 region has the DNA TGCGCCAGCAGCCCGAGGGACGGGAGGAGCTCCTACGAGCAGTACTTC. Translating it yields CASSPRDGRSSYEQYF. V usage is TRBV5-1 and J usage is TRBJ2-7; 7 bases map to TRBD2. Germline values: CDR1 SGHRS, CDR2 YFSETQ. The trim removed 4 bases at V and 0 bases at J, leaving 10 bases unmatched. This CDR3 spans 16 amino acids.

The V gene is TRBV5-6, the J gene TRBJ2-3, with 12 bases lining up with TRBD2. This CDR3 has 16 residues. Germline loops: CDR1 SGHDT, CDR2 YYEEEE. V gave up 2 bases and J gave up 1 base; unmatched junction bases: 2. This CDR3 is CASSFRTSGGTDTQYF. DNA of the CDR3: TGTGCCAGCAGCTTCCGGACTAGCGGGGGCACAGATACGCAGTATTTT.

This chain connects TRBV7-9 to TRBJ2-1; TRBD2 matches at 13 bases. J was trimmed by 5 bases and V by 5 bases; bases with no gene match: 6. Germline CDR1 reads SEHNR; CDR2 reads FQNEAQ (reference sequence). The CDR3 extends over 16 amino acids. The CDR3 spells CASSGGTSGVHNEQFF. In DNA form, the CDR3 reads TGTGCCAGCAGCGGGGGGACTAGCGGGGTACACAATGAGCAGTTCTTC.

J is TRBJ2-4 and V is TRBV29-1; possibly TRBD2 for D (6 bases). The CDR3 runs to 19 residues. Trimming removed 0 bases at V and 0 bases at J, with 21 bases between. CDR1 and CDR2 from the germline V gene are SQVTM and ANQGSEA. CDR3 amino acids: CSVEDLSGTPRLAKNIQYF. DNA of the CDR3: TGCAGCGTTGAAGATCTTTCCGGGACTCCAAGACTAGCCAAAAACATTCAGTACTTC.

This clone has only a few counts. The chain has TRBV7-9 and TRBJ2-3, with 9 bases matching TRBD2. The CDR3 is made up of 13 amino acids. Germline CDR1 is SEHNR and CDR2 is FQNEAQ (reference sequence). J lost 7 bases, V lost 5 bases, and 4 bases had no gene match. The CDR3: CASSAGTSNTQYF. CDR3 DNA: TGTGCCAGCAGCGCCGGGACTAGCAATACGCAGTATTTT.

The chain employs TRBV7-9 and TRBJ2-3; D uncertain. V lost 5 bases and J lost 2, with 5 bases in between. This CDR3 has 12 amino acids. Germline V gene lookup returns CDR1 SEHNR and CDR2 FQNEAQ (reference sequence). CDR3 DNA sequence: TGTGCCAGCAGCCCTACCACAGATACGCAGTATTTT. Translation: CASSPTTDTQYF.